This TCR beta chain was captured in a study of T cells after yellow fever vaccination. This clonotype came up a few times. Its antigen is unknown. A single record per CDR3 protein comes from TCRdb applying MiXCR to the 5' RACE reads. This sample has about 160,000 distinct CDR3 sequences; about a tenth occur once, and the top ten carry around 35%. Findings and limits, study-wide: Researchers cautioned that FACS-sorted repertoires could harbor abundant clonotypes contaminating from the bulk population. A minor fraction of clonotypes spanned both CD4 and CD8 compartments. Weaker overall was a secondary response that nonetheless peaked faster, on day 5 versus 15.

There are 12 residues in the CDR3. Trimming cost V 10 bases and J 3 bases, with 9 bases left between them. Germline values: CDR1 MNHEY, CDR2 SVGEGT. The chain combines TRBV6-2 or TRBV6-3 with TRBJ2-2; D may be TRBD2 (6 bases). The sequence came from a man aged 18 to 29 who received the YFV17D yellow fever vaccine. Sequences were derived from CD8+ T cells sorted from PBMCs, sampled 45 days after the yellow fever booster vaccination. CDR3 in DNA: TGTGCCACCGGGGGAGACACCGGGGAGCTGTTTTTT. It codes for CATGGDTGELFF.